A single sample gave rise to the 20 T cell receptor beta chains below, sequenced in a study of OX40 agonist ivuxolimab in advanced cancers. Assay: immunoSEQ multiplex PCR; the TCRdb copy retains only in-frame clones and omits some. The table records about 62,000 clones, approximately 80% of them present only once. The sample in question was CD4+ or CD8+ T cells sorted from blood, obtained in a trial of the OX40 agonist ivuxolimab. Source of these receptors: an adult with an advanced solid tumor such as melanoma, head and neck, liver or kidney cancer.

The V and J genes are TRBV7-8 and TRBJ1-2; D is perhaps TRBD1 (5 bases). Trimming removed 5 bases from V and 4 bases from J, with 14 bases in between. This CDR3 comprises 14 residues. Germline assignment: CDR1 SGHVS and CDR2 FQNEAQ. CDR3 sequence: CASSARQPFYGYTF. Written as DNA, the CDR3 is TGTGCCAGCAGCGCTCGACAGCCTTTCTATGGCTACACCTTC.

The V and J genes are TRBV19 and TRBJ1-2; TRBD1 aligns across 9 bases. Germline values: CDR1 LNHDA, CDR2 SQIVND (reference sequence). The V gene end was trimmed by 1 base and the J gene end by 3 bases; junction bases not matched to a gene: 9. CDR3 length equals 17 residues. As DNA, the CDR3 is TGTGCCAGTAGTATAGCTTGGGACAGGGAATCCCACTATGGCTACACCTTC. Translating gives CASSIAWDRESHYGYTF.

The chain links TRBV2 to TRBJ2-5, with TRBD2 matching over 10 bases. J was trimmed by 4 bases and V by 6 bases; bases with no gene match: 11. CDR1 is SNHLY, CDR2 FYNNEI, per germline. This CDR3 has 16 amino acids. Written as DNA, the CDR3 is TGTGCCAGCAGCTACCTGGTAGCGGGGGGAAGAGAGACCCAGTACTTC. Protein product: CASSYLVAGGRETQYF.

This rearrangement joins TRBV18 to TRBJ2-3, with D perhaps given as TRBD1 or TRBD2 (5 bases each). CDR1 and CDR2 (germline): KGHSH, LQKENI. Trimming shortened V by 4 bases and J by 2 bases, and 13 bases separated the two germline ends. CDR3 size: 15 residues. CDR3 loop: CASSRGREYTDTQYF. As DNA, the CDR3 is TGTGCCAGCTCACGAGGCAGGGAGTACACAGATACGCAGTATTTT.

The rearrangement joins TRBV28 to TRBJ2-4; 11 bases are a match to TRBD2. The CDR3 is 19 amino acids. J gave up 0 bases and V 2 bases, and 9 bases lay outside the gene matches. Per the germline V gene, CDR1 is MDHEN and CDR2 is SYDVKM. As DNA, the CDR3 is TGTGCCAGCAGTTTAATCCCCGGACTAGCGGGTGTAGCCAAAAACATTCAGTACTTC. This sequence encodes CASSLIPGLAGVAKNIQYF. The variable domain in full, with the rest retrieved from reference TRBV28 and TRBJ2-4, is DVKVTQSSRYLVKRTGEKVFLECVQDMDHENMFWYRQDPGLGLRLIYFSYDVKMKEKGDIPEGYSVSREKKERFSLILESASTNQTSMYLCASSLIPGLAGVAKNIQYFGAGTRLSVL.

This clone was recorded once. This chain uses TRBV10-2 with TRBJ2-7; 11 positions agree with TRBD2. Per the germline V gene, CDR1 is WSHSY and CDR2 is SAAADI. The CDR3 is made up of 15 amino acids. V was pared by 2 bases and J by 6 bases, with 6 bases of the junction left unmatched. The CDR3 reads CASSETSGGWGEQYV. For the CDR3, the DNA is TGCGCCAGCAGTGAGACTAGCGGGGGATGGGGCGAGCAGTACGTC.

The chain has TRBV10-3 and TRBJ2-7, with D possibly called TRBD1 or TRBD2 (7 bases each). This CDR3 comprises 16 residues. In germline, CDR1 is ENHRY, CDR2 SYGVKD. Trimming took 3 bases from V and 3 from J, leaving 18 bases between them. As DNA, the CDR3 is TGTGCCATCAGTGAAGGAGGGGGGGACAGCGGCTACGAGCAGTACTTC. It codes for CAISEGGGDSGYEQYF.

The chain joins TRBV11-2 to TRBJ1-5; D gene ambiguous. V was clipped by 0 bases and J by 2 bases, with 8 bases between them. From germline, CDR1 is SGHAT and CDR2 FQNNGV. This CDR3 comprises 15 residues. The CDR3 protein is CASSLDTGRNQPQHF. For the CDR3, the DNA is TGTGCCAGCAGCTTAGATACCGGGCGCAATCAGCCCCAGCATTTT.

The chain combines TRBV6-1 with TRBJ2-5, with 11 positions matching TRBD1. The CDR3 contains 14 residues. Germline CDR1 MNHNS, CDR2 SASEGT. The V and J ends lost 7 bases and 5 bases, in that order; junction bases with no gene match: 6. The CDR3 region is CASTRTGGWETQYF. In DNA form, the CDR3 reads TGTGCCAGCACTCGGACAGGGGGCTGGGAGACCCAGTACTTC.

The V and J genes are TRBV4-3 and TRBJ1-2, with D tentatively TRBD1 (5 bases). The CDR3 runs 15 residues. Germline lookup yields CDR1 LGHNA and CDR2 YSLEER. The ends were cut back, 4 bases at V and 4 bases at J, with 16 bases in the middle. The DNA of the CDR3 is TGCGCCAGCAGCCCGAACGGACAAGATGGCTATGGCTACACCTTC. Its protein product is CASSPNGQDGYGYTF.

The count of this clone is one. The rearrangement uses TRBV27 and TRBJ1-5, with TRBD1 as a possible D gene (6 bases). Trimming took off 5 bases at V and 0 bases at J, with 11 bases between the two ends. Germline V lookup: CDR1 MNHEY, CDR2 SMNVEV (reference sequence). The CDR3 loop spans 15 amino acids. The CDR3 coding sequence is TGTGCCAGCAGTCCTCAGGGGTATAGCAATCAGCCCCAGCATTTT. This gives the protein CASSPQGYSNQPQHF.

V gene TRBV27 combines with J gene TRBJ1-2; no definite D call. Trimming removed 1 base from V and 10 bases from J, with 19 bases in between. The CDR3 loop spans 15 amino acids. Germline CDR1 reads MNHEY; CDR2 reads SMNVEV (reference sequence). The CDR3 DNA reads TGTGCCAGCAGTTTATTCGGCTCCATTCCCTTGTACTACACCTTC. Translation: CASSLFGSIPLYYTF.

This chain links TRBV4-2 with TRBJ1-1; D may be TRBD1 (5 bases). V was shortened by 8 bases and J by 0 bases, with 10 bases between the two germline ends. The CDR3 consists of 13 residues. CDR1 and CDR2 from the germline V gene are LGHNA and YNFKEQ. The CDR3 DNA sequence: TGTGCCAGCGGGGACTTCATGAACACTGAAGCTTTCTTT. Its translation: CASGDFMNTEAFF.

This clone was picked up a small number of times. CDR3: CASSNDTSYEQYV. The CDR3 coding sequence is TGTGCCAGCAGCAACGATACTTCCTACGAGCAGTACGTC. The V and J genes are TRBV7-2 and TRBJ2-7; D uncertain. Germline V gene data show CDR1 as SGHTA and CDR2 as FQGNSA. The CDR3 has 13 residues. V was trimmed by 5 bases and J by 1 base, leaving 9 bases between them.

This chain joins TRBV6-6 and TRBJ1-6; 7 bases fit TRBD1. The V gene's germline CDR1 is MNHNY and CDR2 SVGAGI (reference sequence). The CDR3 is made up of 16 amino acids. V lost 6 bases, J lost 7 bases, and 12 bases stayed unmatched. CDR3 in amino acids: CASSIPHRGVNSPLHF. The CDR3, as DNA: TGTGCCAGCAGCATCCCTCACAGGGGTGTCAATTCACCCCTCCACTTT.

The chain couples TRBV11-2 to TRBJ1-2; D may be TRBD1 (5 bases). V gave up 1 base and J gave up 2 bases, with 20 bases separating them. The CDR3 contains 18 residues. The germline V gene has CDR1 SGHAT and CDR2 FQNNGV. CDR3 sequence reads: CASSLGGLGTPMNYGYTF. CDR3 DNA sequence: TGTGCCAGCAGCTTAGGGGGGTTGGGGACGCCTATGAACTATGGCTACACCTTC. Full variable domain (rest looked up from reference TRBV11-2 and TRBJ1-2): EAGVAQSPRYKIIEKRQSVAFWCNPISGHATLYWYQQILGQGPKLLIQFQNNGVVDDSQLPKDRFSAERLKGVDSTLKIQPAKLEDSAVYLCASSLGGLGTPMNYGYTFGSGTRLTVV.

This chain uses TRBV23-1 with TRBJ2-1; 9 bases line up with TRBD1. TRBV23-1 counts as an open reading frame of uncertain function. The CDR3 has 18 residues. The J segment lost 4 bases and the V segment lost 0 bases, leaving 10 bases of the junction unmatched. The CDR3 region has the DNA TGCGCCAGCAGTCAATCGACCTCCCGGACAGGGGAGTACAATGAGCAGTTCTTC. Protein: CASSQSTSRTGEYNEQFF.

The chain uses TRBV27 and TRBJ2-3, with D perhaps matching TRBD1 (6 bases). The germline gives CDR1 MNHEY, CDR2 SMNVEV (reference sequence). The CDR3 loop spans 15 amino acids. V gave up 6 bases and J gave up 1 base, with 14 bases separating them. The CDR3 here is CASSSPGQGTDTQYF. CDR3 nucleotide sequence: TGTGCCAGCAGCTCCCCGGGACAAGGCACAGATACGCAGTATTTT.

The CDR3, as DNA: TGTGCCAGCAGTTACGGGGGCGCGGGGTCACCCCTCCACTTT. This sequence encodes CASSYGGAGSPLHF. The V and J genes are TRBV6-6 and TRBJ1-6; maybe TRBD1 (6 bases). Trimming removed 2 bases at V and 10 bases at J, with 12 bases between. This CDR3 is 14 amino acids long. The germline V gene has CDR1 MNHNY and CDR2 SVGAGI (reference sequence).

This CDR3 reads CASFGGDRANVGYV. As DNA, the CDR3 is TGTGCCAGCTTTGGGGGGGACAGGGCAAATGTTGGGTACGTC. The chain links TRBV6-1 to TRBJ2-7, with 9 bases aligning to TRBD1. Germline CDR1 and CDR2: MNHNS and SASEGT. The CDR3 consists of 14 residues. Unmatched junction bases numbered 17, after V lost 8 bases and J lost 12 bases.